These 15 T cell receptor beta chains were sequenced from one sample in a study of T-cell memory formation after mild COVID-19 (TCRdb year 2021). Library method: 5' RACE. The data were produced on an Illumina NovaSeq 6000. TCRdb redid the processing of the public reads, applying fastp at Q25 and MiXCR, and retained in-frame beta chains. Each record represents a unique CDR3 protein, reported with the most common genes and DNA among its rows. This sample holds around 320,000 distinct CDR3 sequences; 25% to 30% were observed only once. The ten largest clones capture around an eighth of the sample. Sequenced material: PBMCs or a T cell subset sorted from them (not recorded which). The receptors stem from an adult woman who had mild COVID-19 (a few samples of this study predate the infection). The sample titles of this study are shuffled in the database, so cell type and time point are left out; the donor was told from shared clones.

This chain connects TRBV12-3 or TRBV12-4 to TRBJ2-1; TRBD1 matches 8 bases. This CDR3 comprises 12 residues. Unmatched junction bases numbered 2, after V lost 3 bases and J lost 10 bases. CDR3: CASSFGQGEQFF. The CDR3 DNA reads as TGTGCCAGCAGTTTCGGACAGGGAGAGCAGTTCTTC.

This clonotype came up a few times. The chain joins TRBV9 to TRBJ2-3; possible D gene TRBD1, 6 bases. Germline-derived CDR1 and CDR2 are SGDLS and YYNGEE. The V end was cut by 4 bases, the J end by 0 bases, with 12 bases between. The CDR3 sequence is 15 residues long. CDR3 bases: TGTGCCAGCAGCCAATGGACAGTTAGCACAGATACGCAGTATTTT. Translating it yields CASSQWTVSTDTQYF.

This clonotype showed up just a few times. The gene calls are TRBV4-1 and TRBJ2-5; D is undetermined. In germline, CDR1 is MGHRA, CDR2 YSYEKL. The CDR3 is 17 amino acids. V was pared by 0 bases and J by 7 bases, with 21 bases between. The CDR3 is CASSQESRIGGSGTQYF. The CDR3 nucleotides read TGCGCCAGCAGCCAAGAGAGTAGGATAGGTGGGTCGGGGACCCAGTACTTC.

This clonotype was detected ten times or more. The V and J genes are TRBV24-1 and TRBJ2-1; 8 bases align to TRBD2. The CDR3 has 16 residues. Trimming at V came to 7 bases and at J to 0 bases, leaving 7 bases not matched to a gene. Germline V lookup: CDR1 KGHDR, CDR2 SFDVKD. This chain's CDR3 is CATSGSGGSSYNEQFF. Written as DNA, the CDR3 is TGTGCCACCAGCGGAAGCGGGGGCAGCTCCTACAATGAGCAGTTCTTC.

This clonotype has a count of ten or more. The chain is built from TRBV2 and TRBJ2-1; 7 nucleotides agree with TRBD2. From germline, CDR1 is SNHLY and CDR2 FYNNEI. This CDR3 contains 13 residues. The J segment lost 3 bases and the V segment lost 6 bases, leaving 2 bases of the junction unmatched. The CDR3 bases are TGTGCCAGCAGCCGGGGGGACTACAATGAGCAGTTCTTC. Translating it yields CASSRGDYNEQFF.

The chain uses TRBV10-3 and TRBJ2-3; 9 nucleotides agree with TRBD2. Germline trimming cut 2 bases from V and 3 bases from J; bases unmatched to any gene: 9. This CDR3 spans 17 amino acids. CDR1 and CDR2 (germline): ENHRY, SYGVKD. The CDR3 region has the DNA TGTGCCATCAGTGAGAGCGGCGGGGGGGCCCTTACAGATACGCAGTATTTT. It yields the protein CAISESGGGALTDTQYF.

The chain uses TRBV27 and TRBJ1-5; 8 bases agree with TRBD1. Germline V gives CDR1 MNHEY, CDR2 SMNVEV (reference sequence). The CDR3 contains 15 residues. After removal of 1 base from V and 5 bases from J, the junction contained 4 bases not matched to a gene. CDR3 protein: CASSLWTGRDQPQHF. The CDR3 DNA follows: TGTGCCAGCAGTTTATGGACAGGGAGAGATCAGCCCCAGCATTTT.

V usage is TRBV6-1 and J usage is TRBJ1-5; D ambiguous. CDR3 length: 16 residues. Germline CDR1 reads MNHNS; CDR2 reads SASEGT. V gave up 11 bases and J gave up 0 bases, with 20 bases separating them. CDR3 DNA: TGTGCCTCCCTAGAGAGGGAGACTCGTAGCAATCAGCCCCAGCATTTT. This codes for CASLERETRSNQPQHF.

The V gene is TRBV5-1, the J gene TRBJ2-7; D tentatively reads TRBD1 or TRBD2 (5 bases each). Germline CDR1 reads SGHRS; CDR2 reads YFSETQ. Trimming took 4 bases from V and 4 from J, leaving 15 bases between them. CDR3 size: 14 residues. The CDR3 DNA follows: TGCGCCAGCAGCAGCCTGGGACCGACGTACGAGCAGTACTTC. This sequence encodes CASSSLGPTYEQYF.

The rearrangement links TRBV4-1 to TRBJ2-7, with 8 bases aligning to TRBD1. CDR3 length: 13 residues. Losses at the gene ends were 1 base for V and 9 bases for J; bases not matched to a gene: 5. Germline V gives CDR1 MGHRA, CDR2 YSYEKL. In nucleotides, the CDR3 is TGCGCCAGCAGCCAAGGTCCAGGGGGCTCGCAGTACTTC. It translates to CASSQGPGGSQYF.

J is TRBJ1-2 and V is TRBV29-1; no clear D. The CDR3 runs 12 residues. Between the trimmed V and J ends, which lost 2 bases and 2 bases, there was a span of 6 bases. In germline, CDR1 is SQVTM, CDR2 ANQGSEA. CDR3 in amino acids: CSVESRNYGYTF. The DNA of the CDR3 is TGCAGCGTTGAATCCAGAAACTATGGCTACACCTTC. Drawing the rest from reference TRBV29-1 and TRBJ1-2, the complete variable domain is SAVISQKPSRDICQRGTSLTIQCQVDSQVTMMFWYRQQPGQSLTLIATANQGSEATYESGFVIDKFPISRPNLTFSTLTVSNMSPEDSSIYLCSVESRNYGYTFGSGTRLTVV.

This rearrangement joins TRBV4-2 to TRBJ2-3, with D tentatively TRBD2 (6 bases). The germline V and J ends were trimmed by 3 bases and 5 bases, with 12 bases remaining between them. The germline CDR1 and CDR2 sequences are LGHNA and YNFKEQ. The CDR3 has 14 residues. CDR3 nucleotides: TGTGCCAGCAGCCAGCGTTGGGGGGAAGATACGCAGTATTTT. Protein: CASSQRWGEDTQYF.

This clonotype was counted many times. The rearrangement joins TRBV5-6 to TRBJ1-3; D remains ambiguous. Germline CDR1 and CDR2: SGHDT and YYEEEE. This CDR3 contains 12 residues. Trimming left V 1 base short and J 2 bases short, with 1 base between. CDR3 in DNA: TGTGCCAGCAGCTTGCCTGGAAACACCATATATTTT. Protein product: CASSLPGNTIYF.

The CDR3 nucleotides are TGTGCCAGCAGCCTGGGACAGGGGGTCTACAATGAGCAGTTCTTC. This encodes CASSLGQGVYNEQFF. The rearrangement links TRBV7-9 to TRBJ2-1, with 11 positions matching TRBD1. CDR1 is SEHNR and CDR2 is FQNEAQ in the germline V gene (reference sequence). J was trimmed by 3 bases and V by 5 bases; bases with no gene match: 3. The CDR3 length is 15 residues.

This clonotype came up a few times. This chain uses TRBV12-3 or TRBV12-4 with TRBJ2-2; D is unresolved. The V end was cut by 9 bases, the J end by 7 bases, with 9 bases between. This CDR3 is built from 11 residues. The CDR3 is CASSESGELFF. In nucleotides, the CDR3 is TGTGCCAGTTCGGAGAGCGGGGAGCTGTTTTTT.